The 5 T cell receptor beta chains presented below share a single source sample, sequenced in a study of blood T cell repertoires in COVID-19. Clones were read by immunoSEQ multiplex PCR, and TCRdb kept only the in-frame ones, dropping some. Seen here are approximately 210,000 clones, 80% to 90% observed once, and the top ten hold roughly 2.6%. Sequencing was carried out using peripheral blood. These receptors were collected from a woman aged 40 to 49 with active or convalescent COVID-19.

The chain carries TRBV4-1 and TRBJ2-7, with D tentatively TRBD2 (6 bases). The V gene lost 5 bases and the J gene lost 4 bases, with 18 bases spanning the gap. The length of the CDR3 is 15 residues. In germline, CDR1 is MGHRA, CDR2 YSYEKL. CDR3: CASSSLQGSGYEQYF. The CDR3 DNA sequence: TGCGCCAGCAGCTCTCTTCAGGGTAGCGGTTACGAGCAGTACTTC.

The CDR3 loop is CASSLSIAGEGETQYF. The CDR3 region has the DNA TGTGCCAGCAGTTTGTCCATAGCGGGGGAGGGGGAGACCCAGTACTTC. The rearrangement links TRBV27 to TRBJ2-5; 9 bases line up with TRBD2. In germline, CDR1 is MNHEY, CDR2 SMNVEV (reference sequence). Losses at the gene ends were 3 bases for V and 5 bases for J; bases not matched to a gene: 10. The CDR3 is 16 amino acids.

The chain combines TRBV29-1 with TRBJ1-5; weak D call: TRBD1 (6 bases). Germline V gives CDR1 SQVTM, CDR2 ANQGSEA. The CDR3 runs to 14 residues. The germline V and J ends were trimmed by 6 bases and 0 bases, with 12 bases remaining between them. The CDR3 is CSVVLQGSNQPQHF. Here the CDR3 DNA reads TGCAGCGTCGTCCTACAGGGTAGCAATCAGCCCCAGCATTTT.

CDR3 sequence: CASSARRDRINTEAFF. CDR3 coding DNA: TGTGCCAGCAGCGCGCGGAGGGACAGGATAAACACTGAAGCTTTCTTT. J is TRBJ1-1 and V is TRBV9; 8 bases map to TRBD1. Germline CDR1 reads SGDLS; CDR2 reads YYNGEE. CDR3 length: 16 residues. With V trimmed by 3 bases and J by 2 bases, 9 bases remained unmatched.

This chain connects TRBV30 to TRBJ2-6, with 10 bases lining up with TRBD1. The CDR3 loop spans 16 amino acids. V was clipped by 0 bases and J by 2 bases; unmatched bases: 1. CDR1 is GTSNPN and CDR2 is SVGIG in the germline V gene (reference sequence). CDR3 sequence: CAWSVGTGAGANVLTF. For the CDR3, the DNA is TGTGCCTGGAGTGTAGGGACAGGGGCTGGGGCCAACGTCCTGACTTTC.